This T cell receptor beta chain is drawn from a study of T cell repertoires in cytomegalovirus infection. Broader study findings: Pooled public TCR beta family frequency picked out CMV carriers with the relevant HLA. HLA-C-restricted CMV clonotypes gave the most frequent clonotype in two of eight donors.

Germline V CDR1 and CDR2: SGHNT, YYREEE (reference sequence). This CDR3 has 14 amino acids. J gave up 7 bases and V 3 bases, and 9 bases lay outside the gene matches. The sample holds a few counts of this clonotype. The antigen is undetermined. TCRdb passed the reads through MiXCR, listing each CDR3 protein once. This table has some 700,000 distinct CDR3 sequences, around 35% appearing once. This chain uses TRBV5-4 with TRBJ1-2, with TRBD1 matching over 7 bases. The specimen comprised cultured PBMCs, sampled from culture after CMV antigen stimulation. The TCR comes from a human donor in good health (CMV status not recorded). Some clones in this sample may be carry-over from other donors' samples. CDR3 sequence: CASSSGGTEIGYTF. CDR3 in DNA: TGTGCCAGCAGCTCCGGTGGGACAGAGATTGGCTACACCTTC.